The 12 T cell receptor beta chains below come from one sample, sequenced in a study of cytomegalovirus exposure and HLA in healthy donors. PCR involved 60 Vbeta and 13 Jbeta primers. Method: immunoSEQ multiplex PCR; TCRdb's copy keeps in-frame clones and lacks some. The table includes under 200,000 clones, more than 75% detected once. The specimen was PBMCs. The source is a girl aged 2 to 10 in good health and CMV-seropositive.

This clone was counted a single time. An end of the junction does not agree with germline; a read error may underlie this. This sequence joins TRBV5-1 and TRBJ1-4; D is undetermined. This CDR3 is built from 14 residues. CDR1 is SGHRS, CDR2 YFSETQ, per germline. The CDR3 DNA sequence: TGCGCCAGCAGCTTGGAGGCAACTAACGAAAAACTGTTTTTT. It is translated as CASSLEATNEKLFF.

This chain connects TRBV11-2 to TRBJ2-3; 7 nucleotides line up with TRBD2. Germline V gene sequence: CDR1 SGHAT, CDR2 FQNNGV. J lost 0 bases, V lost 5 bases, and 8 bases had no gene match. The length of the CDR3 is 16 residues. The CDR3 nucleotides read TGTGCCAGCAGCCCTGGGGGGGGGACTAGCACAGATACGCAGTATTTT. Amino acid sequence: CASSPGGGTSTDTQYF.

The chain has TRBV6-5 and TRBJ2-2, with a weak D call TRBD2 (6 bases). Trimming pared 5 bases from V and 2 bases from J, leaving 12 bases between. Germline V gene data show CDR1 as MNHEY and CDR2 as SVGAGI. The CDR3 loop spans 15 amino acids. The CDR3 DNA is TGTGCCAGCAGTCTTCTAGCGCCAAACACCGGGGAGCTGTTTTTT. This sequence encodes CASSLLAPNTGELFF.

This chain joins TRBV28 and TRBJ1-1; 8 bases are a match to TRBD1. CDR3 size: 14 residues. The J segment lost 1 base and the V segment lost 8 bases, leaving 6 bases of the junction unmatched. Looked up from germline, CDR1 is MDHEN and CDR2 is SYDVKM. This CDR3 is CASHDRGQNTEAFF. CDR3 nucleotides: TGTGCCAGCCACGACAGGGGCCAGAACACTGAAGCTTTCTTT. Full variable domain (missing parts from reference TRBV28 and TRBJ1-1): DVKVTQSSRYLVKRTGEKVFLECVQDMDHENMFWYRQDPGLGLRLIYFSYDVKMKEKGDIPEGYSVSREKKERFSLILESASTNQTSMYLCASHDRGQNTEAFFGQGTRLTVV.

V is TRBV5-4 and J is TRBJ1-2; TRBD1 agrees at 10 bases. CDR1 and CDR2 from the germline V gene are SGHNT and YYREEE (reference sequence). The CDR3 is 14 residues long. Losses at the gene ends were 5 bases for V and 8 bases for J; bases not matched to a gene: 9. The CDR3 DNA is TGTGCCAGCAGTCATGACAGGGGGCTAAAAGGCTACACCTTC. Its translation: CASSHDRGLKGYTF.

This clone has more than one count but fewer than ten. The V call is TRBV19, the J call TRBJ2-4; TRBD2 agrees at 8 bases. Per the germline V gene, CDR1 is LNHDA and CDR2 is SQIVND (reference sequence). V lost 7 bases and J lost 3; bases outside the gene matches: 5. The CDR3 sequence is 14 residues long. The CDR3 spells CASTHGGGKNIQYF. The CDR3 DNA is TGTGCCAGTACTCACGGGGGGGGCAAAAACATTCAGTACTTC.

J is TRBJ1-1 and V is TRBV28, with 7 bases aligning to TRBD1. The germline V gene encodes CDR1 MDHEN and CDR2 SYDVKM. The CDR3 loop spans 15 amino acids. J was trimmed by 7 bases and V by 6 bases; bases with no gene match: 14. The CDR3 bases are TGTGCCAGCAGCTCTGGCAGGGGGTGGGATGGTGAAGCTTTCTTT. Amino acid sequence: CASSSGRGWDGEAFF.

This clone was recorded only once. The chain recombines TRBV30 with TRBJ2-3, with unresolved D. The CDR3 spans 12 residues. V lost 3 bases and J lost 2, with 6 bases in between. CDR1 is GTSNPN, CDR2 SVGIG, per germline (reference sequence). CDR3 sequence: CAWRANTDTQYF. The CDR3 nucleotides are TGTGCCTGGAGGGCCAACACAGATACGCAGTATTTT.

The chain joins TRBV5-1 to TRBJ1-4; 10 bases are shared with TRBD1. Germline CDR1 reads SGHRS; CDR2 reads YFSETQ. CDR3 length equals 16 residues. The V segment lost 4 bases and the J segment 8 bases; nucleotides outside the gene matches: 11. The CDR3 nucleotides read TGCGCCAGCAGCGTAAATCCGGGACAGGGGAACGAAAAACTGTTTTTT. Protein product: CASSVNPGQGNEKLFF. Full variable domain (rest looked up from reference TRBV5-1 and TRBJ1-4): KAGVTQTPRYLIKTRGQQVTLSCSPISGHRSVSWYQQTPGQGLQFLFEYFSETQRNKGNFPGRFSGRQFSNSRSEMNVSTLELGDSALYLCASSVNPGQGNEKLFFGSGTQLSVL.

This chain joins TRBV9 and TRBJ2-3; TRBD2 aligns across 12 bases. The CDR3 consists of 17 residues. The germline V gene encodes CDR1 SGDLS and CDR2 YYNGEE. V was clipped by 0 bases and J by 4 bases; unmatched bases: 6. Here the CDR3 reads CASSVGTTSGSSDTQYF. As DNA, the CDR3 is TGTGCCAGCAGCGTAGGAACGACTAGCGGGAGCTCAGATACGCAGTATTTT.

The chain joins TRBV7-9 to TRBJ2-2; TRBD2 aligns across 8 bases. Trimming at V came to 7 bases and at J to 4 bases, leaving 11 bases not matched to a gene. This CDR3 contains 16 residues. Germline CDR1 SEHNR, CDR2 FQNEAQ (reference sequence). The CDR3 is CASTDRGGLSTGELFF. The CDR3 nucleotides read TGTGCCAGCACTGACCGGGGGGGATTGAGCACCGGGGAGCTGTTTTTT.

The genes are TRBV30 and TRBJ1-5; D is ambiguous. Trimming pared 3 bases from V and 4 bases from J, leaving 10 bases between. This CDR3 contains 13 residues. The germline CDR1 and CDR2 sequences are GTSNPN and SVGIG (reference sequence). The CDR3 sequence: CAWRGRPNQPQHF. CDR3 nucleotides: TGTGCCTGGAGGGGCAGGCCAAATCAGCCCCAGCATTTT.